The present T cell receptor beta chain was sequenced within a study of T cell repertoires in cytomegalovirus infection. The wider study: The public TCR beta signatures pointed to both CMV infection and matching HLA type.

The CDR3 is 15 residues long. The V gene's germline CDR1 is SEHNR and CDR2 FQNEAQ (reference sequence). V gave up 5 bases and J gave up 2 bases, with 10 bases separating them. TCRdb re-analysed the reads in MiXCR, keeping a single row per CDR3 protein. Among 510,000 or so distinct CDR3 sequences listed, about 30% were seen once. Findings of the study overall: Summed public TCR beta family frequency identified CMV carriers bearing the relevant HLA. HLA-C-restricted CMV-specific TCR beta clonotypes prevailed in the ex vivo response.

Of note for this clonotype: Its antigen remains unidentified.

The TCR originated in a human donor in good health (CMV status not recorded). Some clones in this sample may be carry-over from other donors' samples. The gene calls are TRBV7-9 and TRBJ2-6, with D unresolved. Sequencing was performed on PBMCs. Here the CDR3 DNA reads TGTGCCAGCAGCCCTGATATGACTGGGGCCAACGTCCTGACTTTC. It codes for CASSPDMTGANVLTF. The complete variable domain, with remaining parts taken from reference TRBV7-9 and TRBJ2-6, reads DTGVSQNPRHKITKRGQNVTFRCDPISEHNRLYWYRQTLGQGPEFLTYFQNEAQLEKSRLLSDRFSAERPKGSFSTLEIQRTEQGDSAMYLCASSPDMTGANVLTFGAGSRLTVL.